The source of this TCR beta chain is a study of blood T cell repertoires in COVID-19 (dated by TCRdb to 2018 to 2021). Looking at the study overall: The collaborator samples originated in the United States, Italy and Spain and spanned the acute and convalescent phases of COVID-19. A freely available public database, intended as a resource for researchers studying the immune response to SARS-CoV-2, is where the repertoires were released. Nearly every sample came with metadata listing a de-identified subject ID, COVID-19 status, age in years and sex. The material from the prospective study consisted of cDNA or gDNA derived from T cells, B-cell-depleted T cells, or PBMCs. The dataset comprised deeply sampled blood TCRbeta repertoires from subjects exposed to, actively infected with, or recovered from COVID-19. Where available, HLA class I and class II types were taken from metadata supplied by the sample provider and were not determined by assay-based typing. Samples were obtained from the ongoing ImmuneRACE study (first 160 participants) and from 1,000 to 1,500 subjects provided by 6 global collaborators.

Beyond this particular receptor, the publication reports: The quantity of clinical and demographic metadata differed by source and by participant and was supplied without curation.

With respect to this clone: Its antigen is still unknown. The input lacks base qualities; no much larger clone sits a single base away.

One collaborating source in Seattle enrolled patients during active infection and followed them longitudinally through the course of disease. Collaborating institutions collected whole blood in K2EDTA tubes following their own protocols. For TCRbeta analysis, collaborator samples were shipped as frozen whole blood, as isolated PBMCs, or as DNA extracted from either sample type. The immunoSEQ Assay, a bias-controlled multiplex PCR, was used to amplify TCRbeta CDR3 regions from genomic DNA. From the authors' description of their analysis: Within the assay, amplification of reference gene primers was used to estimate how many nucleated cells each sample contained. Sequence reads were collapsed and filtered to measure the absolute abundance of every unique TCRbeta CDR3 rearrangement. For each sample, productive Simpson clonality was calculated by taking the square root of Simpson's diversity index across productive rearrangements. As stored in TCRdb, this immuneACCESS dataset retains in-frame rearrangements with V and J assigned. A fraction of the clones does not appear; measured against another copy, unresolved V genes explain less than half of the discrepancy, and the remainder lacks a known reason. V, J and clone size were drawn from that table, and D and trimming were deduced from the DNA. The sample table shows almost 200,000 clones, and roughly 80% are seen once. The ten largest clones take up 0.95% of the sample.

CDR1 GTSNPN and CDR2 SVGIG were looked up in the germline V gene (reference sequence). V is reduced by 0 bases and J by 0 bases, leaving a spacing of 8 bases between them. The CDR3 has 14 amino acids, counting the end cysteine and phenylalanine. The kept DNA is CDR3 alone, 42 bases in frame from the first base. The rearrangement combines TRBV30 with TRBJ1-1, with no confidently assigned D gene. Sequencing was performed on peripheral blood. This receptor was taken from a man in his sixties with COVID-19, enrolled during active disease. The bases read TGTGCCTGGAGTGTAACGGCGGTGAACACTGAAGCTTTCTTT. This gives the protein CAWSVTAVNTEAFF.